This T cell receptor (beta chain) was profiled in a study of T cell changes during pregnancy in multiple sclerosis. This CDR3 contains 16 residues. Germline CDR1 is SGHTA and CDR2 is FQGNSA. The trim removed 2 bases at V and 2 bases at J, leaving 6 bases unmatched. Sequencing was performed with immunoSEQ multiplex PCR; in TCRdb, only in-frame clones are kept and a portion is missing. The profile shows under 95,000 clones, 85% to 95% of them singletons. The V and J genes are TRBV7-2 and TRBJ2-7; 10 nucleotides align to TRBD2. The sequence was obtained from a female donor with multiple sclerosis, enrolled in a pregnancy study. Sequences were derived from peripheral blood, sampled after pregnancy. The CDR3 here is CASSLPGTSVPYEQYF. In DNA form, the CDR3 reads TGTGCCAGCAGCTTACCCGGGACTAGCGTTCCCTACGAGCAGTACTTC. Supplemented by reference TRBV7-2 and TRBJ2-7, the full variable domain reads GAGVSQSPSNKVTEKGKDVELRCDPISGHTALYWYRQSLGQGLEFLIYFQGNSAPDKSGLPSDRFSAERTGGSVSTLTIQRTQQEDSAVYLCASSLPGTSVPYEQYFGPGTRLTVT.